This TCR beta chain was sequenced during a study of T cells in localized non-small cell lung cancer. Study-level results: Adjacent uninvolved lung tissue had the highest T cell clonality, exceeding tumor. As only one tumor region underwent sequencing, heterogeneity remains possible.

Germline V lookup: CDR1 MNHGY, CDR2 SAAAGT. The CDR3 is 14 amino acids. Between the trimmed V and J ends, which lost 6 bases and 2 bases, there was a span of 11 bases. Method: immunoSEQ multiplex PCR; TCRdb's copy keeps in-frame clones and lacks some. The sample has approximately 890 clones, under 30% seen once; the top ten hold approximately 23%. This clone was counted a few times. The target antigen is unknown. The source is a woman aged 40 to 75 with stage I squamous cell lung carcinoma. The specimen comprised lung tumor tissue, sampled before any cancer treatment. The chain employs TRBV6-8 and TRBJ1-5; unclear D gene. In nucleotides, the CDR3 is TGTGCCAGCAGCCACGACGGACGCAATCAGCCCCAGCATTTT. Translated: CASSHDGRNQPQHF.